The rows below give T cell receptor beta chains drawn from one sample of a study of blood T cell repertoires in COVID-19. The data were produced by immunoSEQ multiplex PCR, yet TCRdb's version contains in-frame clones alone and is incomplete. The sample lists about 150,000 clones, about 85% seen once, with 0.55% to 0.75% in the top ten. The sample taken for sequencing was peripheral blood. These receptors all stem from a man between 60 and 75 years old with COVID-19, enrolled during active disease. The CDR3 runs from the conserved cysteine through the conserved F or W. Each record gives: clone size, D gene, V gene, J gene, CDR3 protein, CDR3 DNA. The D gene is left open where the match is weak. Some rows have no size entry. The others give once, few or many, or a class for an expanded clone.

.	.	TRBV5-1	TRBJ2-5	CASSWSRTDQETQYF	TGCGCCAGCAGCTGGTCGAGGACAGATCAAGAGACCCAGTACTTC
few	TRBD1	TRBV28	TRBJ1-4	CASSLWQGATNEKLFF	TGTGCCAGCAGTTTATGGCAGGGGGCTACTAATGAAAAACTGTTTTTT
.	TRBD1	TRBV5-4	TRBJ2-7	CASSLGDRASYEQYF	TGTGCCAGCAGCTTGGGAGACAGGGCATCCTACGAGCAGTACTTC
.	TRBD1	TRBV18	TRBJ1-1	CASSPNRGPSTEAFF	TGTGCCAGCTCACCAAACAGGGGGCCGAGCACTGAAGCTTTCTTT
once	TRBD1	TRBV5-1	TRBJ1-2	CASSSGQGYNYGYTF	TGCGCCAGCAGCTCTGGACAGGGGTACAACTATGGCTACACCTTC
.	.	TRBV7-2	TRBJ2-7	CASTQGLAEQYF	TGTGCCAGCACGCAGGGGCTGGCCGAGCAGTACTTC
once	.	TRBV6-6	TRBJ1-1	CASSYSHRTNTEAFF	TGTGCCAGCAGTTACTCGCACAGGACCAACACTGAAGCTTTCTTT
.	.	TRBV7-2	TRBJ1-5	CASSLVAKPQHF	TGTGCCAGCAGCTTAGTCGCGAAGCCCCAGCATTTT
few	.	TRBV19	TRBJ2-2	CASTLWGLPNTGELFF	TGTGCCAGTACCCTCTGGGGCCTCCCGAACACCGGGGAGCTGTTTTTT
.	TRBD1	TRBV6-5	TRBJ1-1	CASSYSNRGFTEAFF	TGTGCCAGCAGTTACTCAAACAGGGGTTTCACTGAAGCTTTCTTT
.	.	TRBV28	TRBJ1-1	CASKMRERTEAFF	TGTGCCAGCAAGATGAGGGAGCGCACTGAAGCTTTCTTT
once	TRBD1	TRBV4-3	TRBJ1-2	CASSDGQGQGYGYTF	TGCGCCAGCAGCGATGGACAGGGTCAGGGCTATGGCTACACCTTC
.	.	TRBV7-9	TRBJ1-2	CASSFVDNYGYTF	TGTGCCAGCAGCTTTGTAGATAACTATGGCTACACCTTC
.	.	TRBV5-1	TRBJ1-6	CASSPETGLNSPLHF	TGCGCCAGCAGCCCAGAGACAGGTTTAAATTCACCCCTCCACTTT
.	TRBD1	TRBV6-2/TRBV6-3	TRBJ1-5	CASSYRGQVNQPQHF	TGTGCCAGCAGTTATCGCGGACAGGTCAATCAGCCCCAGCATTTT
.	TRBD1	TRBV7-8	TRBJ1-5	CASSDPGQGLQPQHF	TGTGCCAGCAGCGATCCGGGACAGGGGCTCCAGCCCCAGCATTTT
.	.	TRBV14	TRBJ1-3	CASSTRTSSSGNTIYF	TGTGCCAGCAGCACTAGGACGTCCAGCTCTGGAAACACCATATATTTT
.	TRBD1	TRBV5-1	TRBJ1-5	CASSLVAGGGQPQHF	TGCGCCAGCAGCTTGGTTGCAGGGGGCGGGCAGCCCCAGCATTTT
.	TRBD2	TRBV2	TRBJ2-1	CASNRPGLASFHEQFF	TGTGCCAGCAATCGACCGGGACTAGCAAGTTTCCATGAGCAGTTCTTC
.	TRBD1	TRBV19	TRBJ1-6	CASSPGQSSYNSPLHF	TGTGCCAGTAGCCCGGGACAGAGCTCCTATAATTCACCCCTCCACTTT
.	.	TRBV24-1	TRBJ1-2	CATSDSGLGNYGYTF	TGTGCCACCAGTGACTCCGGACTTGGTAACTATGGCTACACCTTC
once	TRBD1	TRBV19	TRBJ1-4	CASSIAGTGKEKLFF	TGTGCCAGTAGTATAGCCGGGACAGGGAAGGAAAAACTGTTTTTT
.	TRBD2	TRBV7-6	TRBJ2-1	CASSSGGREARGEQFF	TGTGCCAGCAGCTCAGGCGGGAGGGAGGCGCGGGGTGAGCAGTTCTTC
.	TRBD2	TRBV5-4	TRBJ2-1	CASSPGGKGSYNEQFF	TGTGCCAGCAGCCCCGGGGGGAAAGGGTCTTACAATGAGCAGTTCTTC
.	.	TRBV6-6	TRBJ2-6	CASSYQGSGANVLTF	TGTGCCAGCAGTTACCAGGGGTCTGGGGCCAACGTCCTGACTTTC
.	TRBD2	TRBV7-9	TRBJ2-6	CASSAASGTQSGANVLTF	TGTGCCAGCAGCGCAGCTAGCGGGACTCAGTCTGGGGCCAACGTCCTGACTTTC
few	TRBD1	TRBV29-1	TRBJ1-1	CSVAQGALTEAFF	TGCAGCGTTGCACAGGGGGCACTCACTGAAGCTTTCTTT
.	TRBD2	TRBV19	TRBJ2-5	CASSSTLGTSGQETQYF	TGTGCCAGTAGTTCGACCTTAGGGACTAGCGGACAAGAGACCCAGTACTTC
.	TRBD1	TRBV9	TRBJ1-3	CASSPTGLGGNTIYF	TGTGCCAGCAGCCCGACAGGGCTAGGTGGAAACACCATATATTTT
.	TRBD1	TRBV28	TRBJ1-5	CASRNPTGGASQPQHF	TGTGCCAGCAGAAATCCAACAGGGGGCGCGTCTCAGCCCCAGCATTTT
.	TRBD1	TRBV19	TRBJ1-1	CASSGRGRDTEAFF	TGTGCCAGTAGTGGAAGGGGGCGAGACACTGAAGCTTTCTTT
.	.	TRBV21-1	TRBJ2-7	CSVNRSLYEQYF	TGTAGTGTTAATCGGTCTTTGTACGAGCAGTACTTC
.	.	TRBV4-2	TRBJ2-7	CASRRTTNDEQYF	TGTGCCAGCAGACGGACAACCAACGACGAGCAGTACTTC
.	.	TRBV12-3/TRBV12-4	TRBJ1-1	CASTLGANTEAFF	TGTGCCAGCACCCTAGGGGCGAACACTGAAGCTTTCTTT
.	.	TRBV5-5	TRBJ2-7	CASSLRGVHEQYF	TGTGCCAGCAGCTTAAGAGGTGTCCACGAGCAGTACTTC
.	TRBD2	TRBV27	TRBJ2-1	CASSLLAGGAEQFF	TGTGCCAGCAGTTTACTAGCGGGAGGGGCTGAGCAGTTCTTC
.	TRBD1	TRBV24-1	TRBJ1-2	CATSDSPTGVYGYTF	TGTGCCACCAGTGATTCACCTACAGGGGTCTATGGCTACACCTTC
.	.	TRBV11-2	TRBJ2-5	CASSLDLADSSRTQETQYF	TGTGCCAGCAGCTTAGATTTGGCCGACAGTTCACGGACACAAGAGACCCAGTACTTC
.	TRBD2	TRBV6-5	TRBJ2-3	CASNLAGADTQYF	TGTGCCAGCAACCTAGCGGGAGCAGATACGCAGTATTTT
.	.	TRBV12-3/TRBV12-4	TRBJ1-1	CASSSSSEAFF	TGTGCCAGCAGTAGCTCGAGTGAAGCTTTCTTT
.	.	TRBV7-2	TRBJ1-6	CASSSLGGGSSPLHF	TGTGCCAGCAGCTCCCTCGGGGGGGGGAGCTCACCCCTCCACTTT
.	.	TRBV18	TRBJ1-1	CASSRAGVWGNTEAFF	TGTGCCAGCTCACGGGCCGGGGTTTGGGGGAACACTGAAGCTTTCTTT
.	TRBD1	TRBV28	TRBJ1-2	CASRSGTAYGYTF	TGTGCCAGCAGGTCCGGGACAGCTTATGGCTACACCTTC
.	.	TRBV11-2	TRBJ2-7	CASSLGGSYEQYF	TGTGCCAGCAGCTTAGGTGGGAGCTACGAGCAGTACTTC
once	.	TRBV6-5	TRBJ1-6	CASSYSSLYNSPLHF	TGTGCCAGCAGTTACTCGTCACTATACAATTCACCCCTCCACTTT
.	.	TRBV19	TRBJ2-5	CASSPGTRRETQYF	TGTGCCAGTAGTCCCGGGACACGACGAGAGACCCAGTACTTC
.	TRBD1	TRBV29-1	TRBJ2-5	CSVEGTGGYLETQYF	TGCAGCGTTGAAGGAACAGGGGGATATTTAGAGACCCAGTACTTC
.	.	TRBV6-5	TRBJ2-7	CARRDSNYEQCF	TGTGCCAGAAGGGACTCAAACTACGAGCAGTGCTTC
.	TRBD1	TRBV4-1	TRBJ1-2	CASSPRTGGYGYTF	TGCGCCAGCAGCCCCAGGACAGGGGGCTATGGCTACACCTTC
.	.	TRBV7-3	TRBJ2-3	CASSPTRMLADTQYF	TGTGCCAGCAGCCCGACTAGAATGCTCGCAGATACGCAGTATTTT
.	TRBD1	TRBV24-1	TRBJ2-2	CATSERDRGRGNTGELFF	TGTGCCACCAGTGAGCGAGACAGGGGGCGCGGGAACACCGGGGAGCTGTTTTTT
.	.	TRBV18	TRBJ2-3	CASSPLGTGLTDTQYF	TGTGCCAGCTCCCCGTTGGGTACAGGGTTAACAGATACGCAGTATTTT
.	TRBD2	TRBV30	TRBJ2-1	CAWSRRGNYNEQFF	TGTGCCTGGAGTAGGCGGGGGAACTACAATGAGCAGTTCTTC
.	TRBD1	TRBV6-6	TRBJ1-2	CASSRTGGENYGYTF	TGTGCCAGCAGCCGGACAGGGGGCGAGAACTATGGCTACACCTTC
once	.	TRBV19	TRBJ2-2	CASYHPRGTGELFF	TGTGCCAGTTATCACCCGAGAGGCACCGGGGAGCTGTTTTTT
.	TRBD1	TRBV19	TRBJ2-7	CASSIGAGQGIYEQYF	TGTGCCAGTAGTATTGGCGCCGGACAGGGCATCTACGAGCAGTACTTC
.	.	TRBV15	TRBJ2-1	CATSRAAVSSYNEQFF	TGTGCCACCAGCAGAGCAGCGGTGAGCTCCTACAATGAGCAGTTCTTC
.	.	TRBV5-1	TRBJ2-6	CASSPGTPGANVLTF	TGCGCCAGCAGCCCAGGGACTCCTGGGGCCAACGTCCTGACTTTC
.	TRBD1	TRBV25-1	TRBJ2-7	CAGRGQGGSYEQYF	TGTGCCGGCAGGGGACAGGGGGGATCCTACGAGCAGTACTTC